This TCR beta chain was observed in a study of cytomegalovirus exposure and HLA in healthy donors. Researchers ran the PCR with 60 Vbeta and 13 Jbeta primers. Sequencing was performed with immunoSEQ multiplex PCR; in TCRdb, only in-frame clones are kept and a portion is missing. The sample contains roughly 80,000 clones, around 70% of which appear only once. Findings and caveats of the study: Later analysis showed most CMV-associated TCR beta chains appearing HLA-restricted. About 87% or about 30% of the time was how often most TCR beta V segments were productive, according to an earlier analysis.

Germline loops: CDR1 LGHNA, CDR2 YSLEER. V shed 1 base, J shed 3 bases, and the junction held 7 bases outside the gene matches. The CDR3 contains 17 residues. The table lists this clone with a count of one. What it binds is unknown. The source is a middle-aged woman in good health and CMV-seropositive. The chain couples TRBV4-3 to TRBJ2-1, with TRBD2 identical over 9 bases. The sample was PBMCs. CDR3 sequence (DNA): TGCGCCAGCAGCCAAGGCACTAGCGGGCCCCTCTACAATGAGCAGTTCTTC. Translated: CASSQGTSGPLYNEQFF.